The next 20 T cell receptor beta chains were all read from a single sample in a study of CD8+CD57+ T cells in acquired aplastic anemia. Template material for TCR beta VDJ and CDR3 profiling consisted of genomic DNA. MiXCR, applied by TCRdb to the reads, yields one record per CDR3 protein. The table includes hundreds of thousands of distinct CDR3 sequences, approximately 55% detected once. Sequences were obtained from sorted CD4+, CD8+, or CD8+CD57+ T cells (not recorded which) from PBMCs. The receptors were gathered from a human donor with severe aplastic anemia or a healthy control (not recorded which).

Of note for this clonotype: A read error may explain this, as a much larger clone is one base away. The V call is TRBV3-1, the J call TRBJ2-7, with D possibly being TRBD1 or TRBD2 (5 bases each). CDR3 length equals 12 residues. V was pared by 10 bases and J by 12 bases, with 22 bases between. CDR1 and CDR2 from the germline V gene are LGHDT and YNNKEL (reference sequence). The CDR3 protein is CATALTGTEGYF. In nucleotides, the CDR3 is TGTGCCACCGCCCTCACTGGGACCGAGGGGTACTTC.

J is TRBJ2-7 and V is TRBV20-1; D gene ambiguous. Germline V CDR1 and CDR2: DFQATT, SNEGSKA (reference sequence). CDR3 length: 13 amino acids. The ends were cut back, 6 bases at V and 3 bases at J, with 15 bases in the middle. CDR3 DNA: TGCAGTGCCGGAGATCCGGGCGGCTACGAGCAGTACTTC. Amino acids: CSAGDPGGYEQYF.

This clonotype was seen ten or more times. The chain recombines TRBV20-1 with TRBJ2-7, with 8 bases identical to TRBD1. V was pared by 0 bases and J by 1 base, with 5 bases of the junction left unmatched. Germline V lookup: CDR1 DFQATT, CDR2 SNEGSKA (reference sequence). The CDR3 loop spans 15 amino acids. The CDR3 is CSARDTGQGSYEQYF. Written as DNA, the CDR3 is TGCAGTGCTAGAGATACAGGACAGGGTTCCTACGAGCAGTACTTC.

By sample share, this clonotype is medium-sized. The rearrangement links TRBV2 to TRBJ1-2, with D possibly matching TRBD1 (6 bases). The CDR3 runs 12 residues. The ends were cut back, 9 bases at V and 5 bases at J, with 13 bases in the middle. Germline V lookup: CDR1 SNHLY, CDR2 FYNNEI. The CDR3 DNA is TGTGCCAGTGAAGGGGGGGTTTATGGCTACACCTTC. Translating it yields CASEGGVYGYTF.

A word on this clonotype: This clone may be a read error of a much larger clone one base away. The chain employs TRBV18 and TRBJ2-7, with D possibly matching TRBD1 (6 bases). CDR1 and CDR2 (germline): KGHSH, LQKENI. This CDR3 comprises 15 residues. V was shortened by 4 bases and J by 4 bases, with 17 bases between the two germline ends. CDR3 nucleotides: TGTGCCAGCTCACTATCGAGAGTCAGGGGTTACGAGCAGTACTTC. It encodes CASSLSRVRGYEQYF.

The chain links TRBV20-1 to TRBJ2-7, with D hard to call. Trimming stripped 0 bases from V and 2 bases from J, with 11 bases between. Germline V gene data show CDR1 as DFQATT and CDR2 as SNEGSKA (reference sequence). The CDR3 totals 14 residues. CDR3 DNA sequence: TGCAGTGCTAGAGATTCAGGCCAACCCTACGAGCAGTACTTC. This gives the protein CSARDSGQPYEQYF.

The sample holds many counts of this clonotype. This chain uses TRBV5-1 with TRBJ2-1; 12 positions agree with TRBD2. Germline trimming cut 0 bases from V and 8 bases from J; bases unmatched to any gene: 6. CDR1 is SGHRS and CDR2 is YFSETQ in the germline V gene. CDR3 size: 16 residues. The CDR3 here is CASSLALAGGPDEQFF. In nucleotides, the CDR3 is TGCGCCAGCAGCTTGGCCCTAGCGGGGGGGCCCGATGAGCAGTTCTTC.

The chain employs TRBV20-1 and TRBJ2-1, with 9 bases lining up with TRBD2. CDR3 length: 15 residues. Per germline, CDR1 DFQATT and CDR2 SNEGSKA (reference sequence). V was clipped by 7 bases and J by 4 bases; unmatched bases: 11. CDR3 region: CSVHSGRDPYNEQFF. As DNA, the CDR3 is TGCAGTGTTCATAGCGGGAGAGATCCTTACAATGAGCAGTTCTTC.

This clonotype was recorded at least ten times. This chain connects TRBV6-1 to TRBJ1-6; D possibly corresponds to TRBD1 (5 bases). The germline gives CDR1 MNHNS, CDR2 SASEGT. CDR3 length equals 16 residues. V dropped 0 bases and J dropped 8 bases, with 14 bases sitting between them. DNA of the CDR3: TGTGCCAGCAGTGAAGCGCTGGGGGTCGGGGATTCACCCCTCCACTTT. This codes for CASSEALGVGDSPLHF.

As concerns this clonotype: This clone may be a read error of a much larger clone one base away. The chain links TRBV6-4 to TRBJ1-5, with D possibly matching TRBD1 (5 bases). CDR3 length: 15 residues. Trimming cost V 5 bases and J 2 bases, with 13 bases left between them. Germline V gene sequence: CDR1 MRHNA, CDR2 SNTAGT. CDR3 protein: CASSRRGGGNQPQHF. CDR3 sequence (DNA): TGTGCCAGCAGTCGAAGGGGAGGGGGCAATCAGCCCCAGCATTTT.

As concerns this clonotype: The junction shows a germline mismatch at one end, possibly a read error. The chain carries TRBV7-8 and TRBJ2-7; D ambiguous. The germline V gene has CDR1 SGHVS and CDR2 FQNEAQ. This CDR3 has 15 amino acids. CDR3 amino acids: CASNPLASSFYGQYF. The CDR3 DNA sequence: TGTGCCAGCAACCCCCTTGCTAGTAGTTTCTACGGGCAGTACTTC.

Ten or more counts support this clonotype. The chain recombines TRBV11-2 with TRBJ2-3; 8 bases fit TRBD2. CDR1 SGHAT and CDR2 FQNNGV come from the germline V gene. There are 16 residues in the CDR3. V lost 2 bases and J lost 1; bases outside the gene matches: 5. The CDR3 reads CASSLTPGLGTDTQYF. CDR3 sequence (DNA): TGTGCCAGCAGCTTAACCCCGGGACTAGGCACAGATACGCAGTATTTT.

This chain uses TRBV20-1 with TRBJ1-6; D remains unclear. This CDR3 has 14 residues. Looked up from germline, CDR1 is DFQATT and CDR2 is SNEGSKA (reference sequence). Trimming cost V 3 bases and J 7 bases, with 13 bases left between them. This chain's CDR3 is CSARMVGPNSPLHF. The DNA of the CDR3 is TGCAGTGCTAGGATGGTCGGGCCAAATTCACCCCTCCACTTT.

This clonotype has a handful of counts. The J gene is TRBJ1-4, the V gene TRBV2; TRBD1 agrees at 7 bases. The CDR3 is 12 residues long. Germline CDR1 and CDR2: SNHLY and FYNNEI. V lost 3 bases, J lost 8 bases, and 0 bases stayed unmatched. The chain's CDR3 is CASSDRGEKLFF. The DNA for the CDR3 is TGTGCCAGCAGTGACAGGGGGGAAAAACTGTTTTTT.

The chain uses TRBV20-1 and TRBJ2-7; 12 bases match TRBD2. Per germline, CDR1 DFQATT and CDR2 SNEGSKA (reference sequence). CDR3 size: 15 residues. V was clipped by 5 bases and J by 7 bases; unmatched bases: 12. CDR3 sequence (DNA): TGCAGTGCTCCTCGACTAGCGGGGGAATCTGCTGAGCAGTACTTC. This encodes CSAPRLAGESAEQYF.

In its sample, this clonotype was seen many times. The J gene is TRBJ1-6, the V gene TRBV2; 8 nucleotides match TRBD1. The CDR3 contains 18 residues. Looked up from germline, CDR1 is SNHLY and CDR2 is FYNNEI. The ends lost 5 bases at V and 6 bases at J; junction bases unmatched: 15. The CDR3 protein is CASSTRLALDRANSPLHF. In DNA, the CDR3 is TGTGCCAGCAGTACCCGACTAGCCCTGGACAGGGCTAATTCACCCCTCCACTTT. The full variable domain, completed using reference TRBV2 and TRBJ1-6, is EPEVTQTPSHQVTQMGQEVILRCVPISNHLYFYWYRQILGQKVEFLVSFYNNEISEKSEIFDDQFSVERPDGSNFTLKIRSTKLEDSAMYFCASSTRLALDRANSPLHFGNGTRLTVT.

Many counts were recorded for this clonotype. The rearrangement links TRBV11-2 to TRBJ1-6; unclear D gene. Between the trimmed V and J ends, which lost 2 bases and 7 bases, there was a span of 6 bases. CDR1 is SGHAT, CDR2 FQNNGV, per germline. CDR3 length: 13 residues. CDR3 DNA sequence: TGTGCCAGCAGCTTAACGGGGAATTCACCCCTCCACTTT. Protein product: CASSLTGNSPLHF. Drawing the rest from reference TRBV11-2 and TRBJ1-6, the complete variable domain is EAGVAQSPRYKIIEKRQSVAFWCNPISGHATLYWYQQILGQGPKLLIQFQNNGVVDDSQLPKDRFSAERLKGVDSTLKIQPAKLEDSAVYLCASSLTGNSPLHFGNGTRLTVT.

The CDR3 coding sequence is TGCAGTGCTAGTCACGGAACTCAAGAGACCCAGTACTTC. It specifies CSASHGTQETQYF. This chain connects TRBV20-1 to TRBJ2-5, with no clear D. Trimming shortened V by 3 bases and J by 2 bases, and 10 bases separated the two germline ends. The CDR3 runs 13 residues. From germline, CDR1 is DFQATT and CDR2 SNEGSKA (reference sequence).

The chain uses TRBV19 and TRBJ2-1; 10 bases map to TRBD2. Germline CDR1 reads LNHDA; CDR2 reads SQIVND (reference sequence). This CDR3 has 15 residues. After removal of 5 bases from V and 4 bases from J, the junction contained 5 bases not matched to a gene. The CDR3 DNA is TGTGCCAGTAGTCCGACTAGCGGGTTATACAATGAGCAGTTCTTC. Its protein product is CASSPTSGLYNEQFF.

CDR3 in amino acids: CASSIRGRGETQYF. The CDR3 DNA follows: TGTGCCAGTAGTATACGGGGAAGGGGGGAGACCCAGTACTTC. The J gene is TRBJ2-5, the V gene TRBV19, with D possibly being TRBD1 (6 bases). V was clipped by 2 bases and J by 5 bases, with 12 bases between them. This CDR3 is 14 amino acids long. Germline V gives CDR1 LNHDA, CDR2 SQIVND (reference sequence).